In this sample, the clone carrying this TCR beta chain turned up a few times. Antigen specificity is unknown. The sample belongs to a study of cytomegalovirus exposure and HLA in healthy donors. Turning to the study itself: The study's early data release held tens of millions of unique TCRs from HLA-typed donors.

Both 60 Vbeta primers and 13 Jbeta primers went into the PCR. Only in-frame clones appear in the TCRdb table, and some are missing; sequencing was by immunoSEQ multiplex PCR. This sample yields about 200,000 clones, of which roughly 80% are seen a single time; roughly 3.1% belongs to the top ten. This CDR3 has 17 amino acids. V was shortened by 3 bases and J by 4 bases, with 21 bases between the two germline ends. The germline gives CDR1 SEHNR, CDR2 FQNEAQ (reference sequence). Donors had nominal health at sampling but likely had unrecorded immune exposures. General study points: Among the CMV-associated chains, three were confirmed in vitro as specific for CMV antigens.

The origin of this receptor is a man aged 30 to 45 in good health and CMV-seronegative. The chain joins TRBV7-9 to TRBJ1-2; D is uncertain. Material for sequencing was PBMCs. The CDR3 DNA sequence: TGTGCCAGCAGCTTGTATCCTCCCCGGAGGACCAGCTATGGCTACACCTTC. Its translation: CASSLYPPRRTSYGYTF.